This TCR beta chain was sequenced in a study of T cell responses to AZD1222 COVID-19 vaccine. Study-level findings and limits: None of the repertoires were sampled until the peak T cell response had passed.

CDR1 is ENHRY and CDR2 is SYGVKD in the germline V gene. The CDR3 is 14 amino acids. Between the trimmed V and J ends, which lost 3 bases and 4 bases, there was a span of 10 bases. This table comes from immunoSEQ multiplex PCR, and its TCRdb copy is limited to in-frame clones, with some not included. The table records more than 80,000 clones, 80% to 95% of them present only once. On this clone: The antigen remains undetermined.

This TCR derives from an adult who received the AZD1222 COVID-19 vaccine. The chain is built from TRBV10-3 and TRBJ1-3, with D maybe TRBD1 (5 bases). The sequences come from peripheral blood, collected 28 days after the second AZD1222 dose. The CDR3 DNA reads TGTGCCATCAGTGACGGTCAGGGCGGAAACACCATATATTTT. As protein: CAISDGQGGNTIYF.